The clone carrying this T cell receptor (beta chain) was recorded at least ten times. Its antigen is still unknown. In building TCR beta libraries, iRepertoire HTBI primers were used together with Arm-PCR of CDR3 regions. From the multiplex PCR reads, TCRdb called clonotypes with MiXCR, one entry per CDR3 protein. The profile covers under 500,000 distinct CDR3 sequences, with around 21% appearing a single time and 6.5% to 10% taken by the ten largest. Time point of the sample: persistent/refractory GD, antithyroid drugs over 5 years with positive TRAb. There was RNA extracted from PBMCs, and the TCR library was made from it. The CDR3 has 12 residues. Germline V CDR1 and CDR2: SGHAT, FQDESV (reference sequence). V gave up 4 bases and J gave up 10 bases, with 13 bases separating them. This record belongs to a study of regulatory T cells in long-lasting Graves disease. Study observations and caveats: TRBV28, TRBJ1-2 and TRBJ2-5 emerged as the favored segments in persistent disease.

The clonotype originates from a female donor with Graves disease. This chain links TRBV11-1 with TRBJ2-5; the D is unclear. The sample in question was peripheral blood mononuclear cells (PBMCs), obtained when the disease was refractory, from a patient treated with antithyroid drugs. The CDR3 region has the DNA TGTGCCAGCAGCTCTATCGGTGTGGTCCAGTACTTC. This sequence encodes CASSSIGVVQYF. The entire variable domain, with the rest obtained from reference TRBV11-1 and TRBJ2-5, is as follows: EAEVAQSPRYKITEKSQAVAFWCDPISGHATLYWYRQILGQGPELLVQFQDESVVDDSQLPKDRFSAERLKGVDSTLKIQPAELGDSAMYLCASSSIGVVQYFGPGTRLLVL.